The text below deals with one T cell receptor (beta chain). Its cognate antigen is unknown. Donors were systemically healthy Caucasian individuals from Russia aged roughly 6 to 100 years. Combining a sample-barcoded 5' primer with a J-beta primer mix, a second PCR ran for roughly 6 to 12 cycles. TCRdb passed the 5' RACE reads through MiXCR, listing each CDR3 protein once. Of about 1.6 million distinct CDR3 sequences listed, around 35% were seen once; the top ten hold around 10%. The V end was cut by 5 bases, the J end by 0 bases, with 25 bases between. This CDR3 is 19 amino acids long. The germline V gene encodes CDR1 SGHTA and CDR2 FQGTGA. The data stem from a study of blood T cells in healthy people across ages. Findings and caveats of the study: Naive T cell percentage and TCR beta diversity correlated strongly.

The clonotype comes from a woman aged 30 to 39 in good health. The sequencing sample was made of blood. The chain recombines TRBV7-3 with TRBJ2-5; D might be TRBD1 (6 bases). CDR3 protein: CASSKGGGHPEVYQETQYF. As DNA, the CDR3 is TGTGCCAGCAGCAAAGGTGGGGGACACCCTGAAGTGTACCAAGAGACCCAGTACTTC.